Following are 18 T cell receptor beta chains from one sample sequenced in a study of blood T cell repertoires in COVID-19. Assay: immunoSEQ multiplex PCR; the TCRdb copy retains only in-frame clones and omits some. The data show about 82,000 clones, 80% seen once. Specimen: peripheral blood. These receptor sequences come from a woman aged 40-49 years with active or convalescent COVID-19.

V usage is TRBV15 and J usage is TRBJ2-3, with D tentatively TRBD2 (6 bases). The V gene lost 2 bases and the J gene lost 2 bases, with 14 bases spanning the gap. CDR3 length: 16 amino acids. Looked up from germline, CDR1 is LNHNV and CDR2 is YYDKDF (reference sequence). For the CDR3, the DNA is TGTGCCACCAGCAGACCGTCTAGCGACCTCACAGATACGCAGTATTTT. Protein sequence: CATSRPSSDLTDTQYF. The full variable domain, its missing parts supplied by reference TRBV15 and TRBJ2-3, is DAMVIQNPRYQVTQFGKPVTLSCSQTLNHNVMYWYQQKSSQAPKLLFHYYDKDFNNEADTPDNFQSRRPNTSFCFLDIRSPGLGDTAMYLCATSRPSSDLTDTQYFGPGTRLTVL.

This clone appeared a few times. The chain links TRBV20-1 to TRBJ2-7; D is possibly TRBD2 (5 bases). This CDR3 contains 13 residues. Between the trimmed V and J ends, which lost 3 bases and 4 bases, there was a span of 13 bases. CDR1 DFQATT and CDR2 SNEGSKA come from the germline V gene (reference sequence). CDR3: CSASSGIKYEQYF. The CDR3 nucleotides are TGCAGTGCTAGTTCCGGGATAAAGTACGAGCAGTACTTC.

The chain recombines TRBV11-3 with TRBJ2-7; no definite D call. With 3 bases removed from V and 1 base from J, the gap between germline ends came to 4 bases. This CDR3 region has 12 residues. The V gene's germline CDR1 is SGHNT and CDR2 YENEEA. The CDR3 DNA sequence: TGTGCCAGCAGCTTCGGTTCCTACGAGCAGTACTTC. It translates to CASSFGSYEQYF.

The chain links TRBV6-4 to TRBJ2-3, with D hard to call. Trimming removed 3 bases at V and 1 base at J, with 8 bases between. Germline assignment: CDR1 MRHNA and CDR2 SNTAGT. The length of the CDR3 is 14 residues. CDR3 DNA sequence: TGTGCCAGCAGTGAGTTGGCCGGCACAGATACGCAGTATTTT. Protein: CASSELAGTDTQYF.

This clone was observed once. The sample has other DNA sequences that encode this CDR3 too. V usage is TRBV28 and J usage is TRBJ2-7, with 10 bases that match TRBD1. V shed 2 bases, J shed 0 bases, and the junction held 13 bases outside the gene matches. Germline CDR1 MDHEN, CDR2 SYDVKM. This CDR3 has 19 residues. In DNA, the CDR3 is TGTGCCAGCAGTTTAGGCAGGGGACAGGGGTTAGGAAGCTCCTACGAGCAGTACTTC. Translated, it gives CASSLGRGQGLGSSYEQYF. Complete variable domain (other parts from reference TRBV28 and TRBJ2-7): DVKVTQSSRYLVKRTGEKVFLECVQDMDHENMFWYRQDPGLGLRLIYFSYDVKMKEKGDIPEGYSVSREKKERFSLILESASTNQTSMYLCASSLGRGQGLGSSYEQYFGPGTRLTVT.

This clone was seen a single time. The chain carries TRBV7-8 and TRBJ2-2; a possible D gene is TRBD1 (6 bases). Trimming pared 5 bases from V and 6 bases from J, leaving 16 bases between. The germline V gene has CDR1 SGHVS and CDR2 FQNEAQ. The CDR3 totals 15 residues. DNA for the CDR3: TGTGCCAGCAGCCCAGAAGTACAGGGCCCCGGGGAGCTGTTTTTT. The encoded protein is CASSPEVQGPGELFF.

V gene TRBV6-6 combines with J gene TRBJ1-4; 10 bases match TRBD1. Germline V gene sequence: CDR1 MNHNY, CDR2 SVGAGI (reference sequence). With 6 bases clipped from V and 8 bases from J, the junction kept 12 bases outside the gene matches. This CDR3 region has 16 residues. The CDR3 DNA is TGTGCCAGCAGCCTACCGGGACAGGGGTCGAGGGAAAAACTGTTTTTT. It is translated as CASSLPGQGSREKLFF.

The chain recombines TRBV28 with TRBJ2-4; D is uncertain. The germline V gene encodes CDR1 MDHEN and CDR2 SYDVKM. CDR3 length equals 14 residues. V gave up 5 bases and J gave up 9 bases, with 17 bases separating them. The CDR3 region has the DNA TGTGCCAGCAGTGCCACTACCTCGGGTGGCATTCAGTACTTC. It encodes CASSATTSGGIQYF.

The CDR3 bases are TGTGCCAGCAGTGGACAGGGAGACTATGGCTACACCTTC. It is translated as CASSGQGDYGYTF. V is TRBV28 and J is TRBJ1-2; TRBD1 matches at 8 bases. The CDR3 covers 13 residues. Germline CDR1 and CDR2: MDHEN and SYDVKM. With 5 bases clipped from V and 3 bases from J, the junction kept 2 bases outside the gene matches.

The V and J genes are TRBV2 and TRBJ1-5; possibly TRBD1 for D (5 bases). From germline, CDR1 is SNHLY and CDR2 FYNNEI. Trimming pared 7 bases from V and 7 bases from J, leaving 14 bases between. The CDR3 is 13 amino acids. The CDR3 loop reads CASNWDWKQPQHF. As DNA, the CDR3 is TGTGCCAGCAATTGGGACTGGAAGCAGCCCCAGCATTTT.

This rearrangement joins TRBV7-2 to TRBJ1-1, with 7 bases lining up with TRBD1. Looked up from germline, CDR1 is SGHTA and CDR2 is FQGNSA. The CDR3 spans 15 residues. Trimming removed 5 bases from V and 4 bases from J; junction bases left unmatched: 10. CDR3 coding DNA: TGTGCCAGCAGCGTCCCGGGGACAGCGGGCACTGAAGCTTTCTTT. Protein sequence: CASSVPGTAGTEAFF.

The V call is TRBV13, the J call TRBJ2-7; TRBD1 agrees at 12 bases. Looked up from germline, CDR1 is PRHDT and CDR2 is FYEKMQ (reference sequence). Trimming cost V 2 bases and J 2 bases; bases outside gene matches: 4. This CDR3 is built from 16 residues. Here the CDR3 reads CASSLRDRGRTYEQYF. The CDR3 nucleotides read TGTGCCAGCAGCTTAAGGGACAGGGGGCGAACCTACGAGCAGTACTTC.

V is TRBV11-2 and J is TRBJ2-7; 10 bases match TRBD2. The CDR3 loop spans 15 amino acids. The germline V gene has CDR1 SGHAT and CDR2 FQNNGV. V was pared by 5 bases and J by 4 bases, with 8 bases of the junction left unmatched. The CDR3 coding sequence is TGTGCCAGCAGCCTAAAGCGGGAGGGCCGGTACGAGCAGTACTTC. It yields the protein CASSLKREGRYEQYF. Full variable domain (rest looked up from reference TRBV11-2 and TRBJ2-7): EAGVAQSPRYKIIEKRQSVAFWCNPISGHATLYWYQQILGQGPKLLIQFQNNGVVDDSQLPKDRFSAERLKGVDSTLKIQPAKLEDSAVYLCASSLKREGRYEQYFGPGTRLTVT.

J is TRBJ1-2 and V is TRBV7-3; TRBD1 matches 8 bases. J was trimmed by 7 bases and V by 4 bases; bases with no gene match: 8. The CDR3 has 14 residues. The germline V gene encodes CDR1 SGHTA and CDR2 FQGTGA. CDR3 amino acids: CASSSGQGESGYTF. CDR3 sequence (DNA): TGTGCCAGCAGCTCAGGACAGGGAGAGAGTGGCTACACCTTC.

V gene TRBV6-5 combines with J gene TRBJ2-7; 13 bases line up with TRBD2. Germline V gene lookup returns CDR1 MNHEY and CDR2 SVGAGI. The CDR3 is 16 residues long. V lost 2 bases, J lost 3 bases, and 4 bases stayed unmatched. This chain's CDR3 is CASSYAWTSGSYEQYF. The CDR3 DNA follows: TGTGCCAGCAGTTACGCCTGGACTAGCGGGAGCTACGAGCAGTACTTC.

V is TRBV18 and J is TRBJ2-7; 13 bases align to TRBD2. V shed 4 bases and J 1 base; nucleotides not matched to a gene: 7. CDR3 size: 17 residues. The V gene's germline CDR1 is KGHSH and CDR2 LQKENI. The CDR3 region has the DNA TGTGCCAGCTCACAAACTAGCGGGGGGGCCTTTTCCTACGAGCAGTACTTC. This gives the protein CASSQTSGGAFSYEQYF. Combining the CDR3 with reference TRBV18 and TRBJ2-7 gives the whole variable domain NAGVMQNPRHLVRRRGQEARLRCSPMKGHSHVYWYRQLPEEGLKFMVYLQKENIIDESGMPKERFSAEFPKEGPSILRIQQVVRGDSAAYFCASSQTSGGAFSYEQYFGPGTRLTVT.

Comment on this clone: Different DNA sequences within this sample yield the same CDR3. This chain uses TRBV7-2 with TRBJ2-3, with 10 bases aligning to TRBD2. The CDR3 contains 15 residues. Germline values: CDR1 SGHTA, CDR2 FQGNSA. The J segment lost 5 bases and the V segment lost 2 bases, leaving 4 bases of the junction unmatched. CDR3 in DNA: TGTGCCAGCAGCTTAAGTCTAGCGGGGGTAGATACGCAGTATTTT. This translates into CASSLSLAGVDTQYF.

The rearrangement joins TRBV5-4 to TRBJ2-3; D is possibly TRBD2 (5 bases). Trimming removed 3 bases at V and 9 bases at J, with 14 bases between. This CDR3 region has 13 residues. Per the germline V gene, CDR1 is SGHNT and CDR2 is YYREEE (reference sequence). The CDR3 nucleotides read TGTGCCAGCAGCTCGGACCCGACGGGGACGCAGTATTTT. Its protein is CASSSDPTGTQYF.